This is a list of T cell receptor beta chains from one sample in a study of T cells in Graves' hyperthyroidism and ophthalmopathy. TCRdb ran MiXCR on the multiplex PCR reads and lists one entry per CDR3 protein. The table shows under 350,000 distinct CDR3 sequences, with 10% to 15% occurring only once. Source material: blood. Every receptor here comes from a woman aged 25 to 39 with Graves' hyperthyroidism that later progressed to Graves' ophthalmopathy. CDR3s include the opening cysteine and the closing phenylalanine or tryptophan. Fields, in order: V gene, CDR3 protein.

TRBV11-2,CASSRPDSYEQYF
TRBV12-3/TRBV12-4,CASSFVAGGPRGTSYEQYF
TRBV9,CASSPTAGLAGVTDTQYF
TRBV7-3,CASSLNRDAPEQYF
TRBV27,CASSGGQLSGANVLTF
TRBV3-1,CASSQLGGNRGFHEKLFF
TRBV7-9,CASSPDSGAGRNEQFF
TRBV27,CASSYGVGSYEQYF
TRBV4-1,CASSQDRGRYQPQHF
TRBV27,CASSLSSGAALHF
TRBV29-1,CSAGTVTPYEQYF
TRBV6-2/TRBV6-3,CASRLAGDFYEQFF
TRBV6-5,CASSYSNPGGTEAFF
TRBV11-1,CASSLALTDGGEAFF
TRBV15,CATSRDGGSSYNEQFF
TRBV30,CAWSGDGYTF
TRBV6-6,CASSYYAAAGPHEQYF
TRBV19,CASSMRGRRTDTQYF
TRBV20-1,CSAKKLAGVQNEQFF
TRBV5-1,CASSKGTVNTEAFF
TRBV7-2,CASSLTNYEQYF
TRBV7-6,CASSSKSGRDEQFF
TRBV11-1,CASSSGEFRGLGTEAFF
TRBV6-1,CASSEAGGAGLTEAFF
TRBV10-3,CTISDPPGRGAEEKLFF
TRBV5-6,CASSPMAGFGEQYF
TRBV9,CASSVTGTYNEQFF
TRBV6-1,CASTRENIQYF
TRBV7-7,CASSSGTSSMNEQFF
TRBV7-9,CASSLTSGSYEQFF
TRBV9,CASSVDGDEETQYF
TRBV19,CASRGGTSVNNEQFF
TRBV9,CASSVGFSGSGYGYTF
TRBV30,CAWTGQLNTEAFF
TRBV7-2,CASSLVAALSYEQYF
TRBV28,CASSSPDGSYEQYF
TRBV27,CASRPNAGTEGEQYF
TRBV10-3,CAIMGAGGVTGELFF
TRBV27,CASSEAGGRSGYGYTF
TRBV12-3/TRBV12-4,CASSFLGTNQPQHF
TRBV7-8,CASSFLGEVWRIYEQYF
TRBV28,CASNLGGGLNEKLFF
TRBV4-1,CASSPRGSNEETQYF
TRBV12-3/TRBV12-4,CASSLSDPTDTQYF
TRBV19,CASSVDPSYEQYF
TRBV28,CASSSQGPTDTQYF
TRBV28,CASSLARGATAHTEAFF
TRBV28,CASRHRDSASYEQYF
TRBV2,CASSPLRQEETQYF
TRBV12-3/TRBV12-4,CASSLSVTLVYNEQFF
TRBV30,CAWRGPENTEAFF
TRBV4-3,CASSQDSPGGKYGYTF
TRBV2,CASIRRQGVADTQYF
TRBV2,CASGAGYQETQYF
TRBV6-1,CASSEVWGEKGYTF